The next 30 T cell receptor beta chains were all read from a single sample in a study of technical replicates of blood from a handful of donors. The method was immunoSEQ multiplex PCR; TCRdb's version includes in-frame clones alone and lacks a portion of them. This sample has 68,000 or so clones, with approximately 89% found just once. Sequencing was performed on PBMCs. These receptors all stem from a human donor in good health. Some clones in this sample may be carry-over from other donors' samples.

In DNA, the CDR3 is TGTGCCTGGAGTGGGGGGGCAGGGGGCGGCTACACCTTC. Residues: CAWSGGAGGGYTF. The chain combines TRBV30 with TRBJ1-2; 8 bases are a match to TRBD1. Germline CDR1 GTSNPN, CDR2 SVGIG (reference sequence). The CDR3 consists of 13 residues. V lost 1 base to trimming and J lost 8 bases; unmatched junction nucleotides: 6.

The rearrangement joins TRBV10-3 to TRBJ2-3; no definite D call. The CDR3 totals 13 residues. The germline gives CDR1 ENHRY, CDR2 SYGVKD. The V end was cut by 11 bases, the J end by 1 base, with 13 bases between. DNA of the CDR3: TGTGCCGGCAAGAGCCAGGGCACAGATACGCAGTATTTT. This gives the protein CAGKSQGTDTQYF.

The rearrangement links TRBV6-5 to TRBJ2-7; tentative D call: TRBD1 (5 bases). The V gene lost 3 bases and the J gene lost 2 bases, with 11 bases spanning the gap. Germline V gives CDR1 MNHEY, CDR2 SVGAGI. CDR3 length: 14 residues. The CDR3 DNA is TGTGCCAGCAGTTATTCGACAGTTCCCTACGAGCAGTACTTC. This codes for CASSYSTVPYEQYF.

CDR3 nucleotide sequence: TGTGCCAGTAGTATCGAGAGATACTCCTACGAGCAGTACTTC. Translating it yields CASSIERYSYEQYF. The chain links TRBV19 to TRBJ2-7; no firm D call. The V and J ends lost 3 bases and 0 bases respectively, with 9 bases between them. From germline, CDR1 is LNHDA and CDR2 SQIVND (reference sequence). CDR3 length: 14 residues. The whole variable domain, remainder taken from reference TRBV19 and TRBJ2-7, is DGGITQSPKYLFRKEGQNVTLSCEQNLNHDAMYWYRQDPGQGLRLIYYSQIVNDFQKGDIAEGYSVSREKKESFPLTVTSAQKNPTAFYLCASSIERYSYEQYFGPGTRLTVT.

In this sample, this clone turned up once. The DNA for the CDR3 is TGTGCCAGCAGCTTGCAGGGCCCCTATGGCTACACCTTC. This translates into CASSLQGPYGYTF. V gene TRBV5-6 combines with J gene TRBJ1-2, with a possible D match to TRBD1 (5 bases). Trimming stripped 1 base from V and 4 bases from J, with 8 bases between. Germline-derived CDR1 and CDR2 are SGHDT and YYEEEE. The CDR3 has 13 amino acids.

The chain couples TRBV29-1 to TRBJ2-7, with 11 positions matching TRBD1. The CDR3 length is 14 residues. Trimming took 6 bases from V and 7 from J; bases not matched to a gene: 11. The V gene's germline CDR1 is SQVTM and CDR2 ANQGSEA. CDR3 loop: CSVGTGTGGREQYF. CDR3 nucleotide sequence: TGCAGCGTCGGTACCGGGACAGGGGGTCGGGAGCAGTACTTC.

The chain uses TRBV7-2 and TRBJ2-3; 13 nucleotides align to TRBD2. Germline V CDR1 and CDR2: SGHTA, FQGNSA. V lost 5 bases and J lost 6; bases outside the gene matches: 5. The CDR3 covers 15 residues. CDR3 sequence reads: CASSPPTSGGDTQYF. As DNA, the CDR3 is TGTGCCAGCAGCCCCCCGACTAGCGGGGGGGATACGCAGTATTTT. Supplemented by reference TRBV7-2 and TRBJ2-3, the full variable domain reads GAGVSQSPSNKVTEKGKDVELRCDPISGHTALYWYRQSLGQGLEFLIYFQGNSAPDKSGLPSDRFSAERTGGSVSTLTIQRTQQEDSAVYLCASSPPTSGGDTQYFGPGTRLTVL.

V usage is TRBV9 and J usage is TRBJ2-7; D call uncertain. Germline-derived CDR1 and CDR2 are SGDLS and YYNGEE. The CDR3 loop spans 14 amino acids. Trimming removed 0 bases from V and 2 bases from J, with 9 bases in between. CDR3 in amino acids: CASSVGRGTYEQYF. As DNA, the CDR3 is TGTGCCAGCAGCGTAGGTCGCGGAACCTACGAGCAGTACTTC.

The J gene is TRBJ2-2, the V gene TRBV10-3; D is uncertain. The CDR3 extends over 16 amino acids. CDR1 is ENHRY and CDR2 is SYGVKD in the germline V gene. V was cut by 0 bases and J by 1 base, with 9 bases left in between. The CDR3 bases are TGTGCCATCAGTGAGTCTTGGGCAGGGAACACCGGGGAGCTGTTTTTT. This gives the protein CAISESWAGNTGELFF.

This chain joins TRBV12-5 and TRBJ2-1, with D maybe TRBD2 (6 bases). Germline CDR1 reads LGHNT; CDR2 reads FRNRAP. The V gene lost 2 bases and the J gene lost 2 bases, with 16 bases spanning the gap. The CDR3 contains 17 residues. The CDR3, as DNA: TGTGCTAGTGGTTTGTTCCCGGGACTCACTACCTACAATGAGCAGTTCTTC. It translates to CASGLFPGLTTYNEQFF.

The chain employs TRBV4-1 and TRBJ1-2; 8 bases line up with TRBD1. The CDR3 is 16 amino acids. The germline V gene has CDR1 MGHRA and CDR2 YSYEKL. J was trimmed by 4 bases and V by 6 bases; bases with no gene match: 13. The CDR3 is CASRSRTGRNFYGYTF. The CDR3 region has the DNA TGCGCCAGCAGAAGTCGGACAGGGAGGAATTTCTATGGCTACACCTTC.

The chain combines TRBV6-1 with TRBJ2-3, with TRBD2 matching over 7 bases. The CDR3 has 13 residues. V shed 8 bases, J shed 4 bases, and the junction held 6 bases outside the gene matches. CDR1 is MNHNS and CDR2 is SASEGT in the germline V gene. The CDR3: CASGEGPPDTQYF. The CDR3 DNA is TGTGCCAGCGGGGAGGGGCCCCCAGATACGCAGTATTTT.

The chain recombines TRBV29-1 with TRBJ2-7; 9 bases map to TRBD1. The CDR3 contains 14 residues. V gave up 7 bases and J gave up 3 bases; unmatched junction bases: 10. CDR1 and CDR2 (germline): SQVTM, ANQGSEA. CDR3 coding DNA: TGCAGCGCTAGACAGGGGGGATCGTTCTACGAGCAGTACTTC. Translated: CSARQGGSFYEQYF.

CDR3 bases: TGTGCCTGGAGTCCCGCCTACGAGCAGTACTTC. Encoded protein: CAWSPAYEQYF. J is TRBJ2-7 and V is TRBV30, with unresolved D. CDR3 length: 11 residues. Trimming shortened V by 2 bases and J by 2 bases, and 4 bases separated the two germline ends. From germline, CDR1 is GTSNPN and CDR2 SVGIG (reference sequence).

This clone was seen a single time. The gene calls are TRBV18 and TRBJ1-4; 7 bases are shared with TRBD1. CDR1 and CDR2 (germline): KGHSH, LQKENI. J lost 1 base, V lost 8 bases, and 1 base had no gene match. The CDR3 runs to 13 residues. CDR3 coding DNA: TGTGCCAGCGCAGGGGGAACTAATGAAAAACTGTTTTTT. Residues: CASAGGTNEKLFF.

This chain connects TRBV6-5 to TRBJ2-2; TRBD1 is a possible D gene (5 bases). Trimming took 2 bases from V and 0 from J, leaving 10 bases between them. This CDR3 has 16 residues. Germline V lookup: CDR1 MNHEY, CDR2 SVGAGI. CDR3 amino acids: CASSYGAAPNTGELFF. The DNA for the CDR3 is TGTGCCAGCAGTTACGGGGCAGCGCCGAACACCGGGGAGCTGTTTTTT.

The chain combines TRBV5-1 with TRBJ2-3; tentative D call: TRBD1 (7 bases). The CDR3 length is 15 residues. Looked up from germline, CDR1 is SGHRS and CDR2 is YFSETQ. V lost 5 bases to trimming and J lost 0 bases, with 13 bases between them. CDR3 DNA sequence: TGCGCCAGCAGGACAGGGAGGCTTAGCACAGATACGCAGTATTTT. It codes for CASRTGRLSTDTQYF.

V is TRBV2 and J is TRBJ2-7; 7 bases map to TRBD2. This CDR3 is built from 14 residues. After removal of 3 bases from V and 3 bases from J, the junction contained 5 bases not matched to a gene. Germline CDR1 is SNHLY and CDR2 is FYNNEI. The CDR3 here is CASSEEREIYEQYF. The DNA for the CDR3 is TGTGCCAGCAGTGAGGAGCGGGAAATCTACGAGCAGTACTTC.

The V gene is TRBV9, the J gene TRBJ2-5, with 11 bases lining up with TRBD2. Trimming at V came to 3 bases and at J to 5 bases, leaving 6 bases not matched to a gene. Germline CDR1 reads SGDLS; CDR2 reads YYNGEE. The CDR3 is made up of 15 amino acids. Here the CDR3 reads CASSGLAGGMETQYF. The CDR3 DNA is TGTGCCAGCAGCGGCCTAGCGGGAGGAATGGAGACCCAGTACTTC.

J is TRBJ2-3 and V is TRBV5-1; 12 bases align to TRBD2. The germline gives CDR1 SGHRS, CDR2 YFSETQ. The V segment lost 0 bases and the J segment 2 bases; nucleotides outside the gene matches: 4. The CDR3 has 17 amino acids. CDR3: CASSLGGTSGSTDTQYF. The DNA of the CDR3 is TGCGCCAGCAGCTTGGGTGGGACTAGCGGGTCCACAGATACGCAGTATTTT.

V is TRBV7-6 and J is TRBJ2-5, with 8 nucleotides matching TRBD2. The V segment lost 5 bases and the J segment 4 bases; nucleotides outside the gene matches: 12. Germline V gene data show CDR1 as SGHVS and CDR2 as FNYEAQ. CDR3 length equals 16 residues. CDR3 coding DNA: TGTGCCAGCAGCATCTACGAGGTCCGGGAGGGAGAGACCCAGTACTTC. Amino acid sequence: CASSIYEVREGETQYF.

This chain links TRBV7-9 with TRBJ2-1; the match to TRBD2 covers 15 bases. CDR1 SEHNR and CDR2 FQNEAQ come from the germline V gene (reference sequence). The CDR3 totals 16 residues. V trimming: 5 bases; J trimming: 9 bases; junction bases outside the gene matches: 8. CDR3 sequence: CASSATGTSGRSEQFF. CDR3 in DNA: TGTGCCAGCAGCGCCACCGGGACTAGCGGGAGGAGTGAGCAGTTCTTC.

The rearrangement links TRBV6-5 to TRBJ1-2, with a tentative D call TRBD1 (6 bases). The CDR3 consists of 15 residues. Germline CDR1 MNHEY, CDR2 SVGAGI. With 0 bases removed from V and 6 bases from J, the gap between germline ends came to 14 bases. CDR3 sequence: CASSYSNRVSNGYTF. CDR3 bases: TGTGCCAGCAGTTACTCGAACAGGGTCTCGAATGGCTACACCTTC.

The rearrangement links TRBV5-1 to TRBJ1-1; 7 nucleotides align to TRBD1. This CDR3 region has 15 residues. With 0 bases clipped from V and 4 bases from J, the junction kept 6 bases outside the gene matches. Germline V gene sequence: CDR1 SGHRS, CDR2 YFSETQ. The CDR3, as DNA: TGCGCCAGCAGCTTGGCCCAGGGGGAGAGCACTGAAGCTTTCTTT. It encodes CASSLAQGESTEAFF. Based on the CDR3 plus reference TRBV5-1 and TRBJ1-1, the full variable domain is KAGVTQTPRYLIKTRGQQVTLSCSPISGHRSVSWYQQTPGQGLQFLFEYFSETQRNKGNFPGRFSGRQFSNSRSEMNVSTLELGDSALYLCASSLAQGESTEAFFGQGTRLTVV.

The chain combines TRBV4-1 with TRBJ1-2; TRBD1 agrees at 7 bases. This CDR3 spans 16 amino acids. Trimming at V came to 6 bases and at J to 6 bases, leaving 16 bases not matched to a gene. Germline V gene data show CDR1 as MGHRA and CDR2 as YSYEKL. The CDR3 region has the DNA TGCGCCAGCAGTCAGGAAGACGACAGGGACCTGGATGGCTACACCTTC. Translation gives CASSQEDDRDLDGYTF.

The chain uses TRBV10-3 and TRBJ2-3; 14 nucleotides agree with TRBD2. The length of the CDR3 is 14 residues. Germline V CDR1 and CDR2: ENHRY, SYGVKD. V trimming: 11 bases; J trimming: 5 bases; junction bases outside the gene matches: 6. CDR3 in amino acids: CAVGGLAGVDTQYF. The CDR3 DNA sequence: TGTGCCGTAGGGGGACTAGCGGGAGTAGATACGCAGTATTTT.

The chain links TRBV28 to TRBJ2-5; no firm D call. This CDR3 contains 11 residues. Germline CDR1 reads MDHEN; CDR2 reads SYDVKM. V gave up 7 bases and J gave up 4 bases, with 7 bases separating them. CDR3 DNA: TGTGCCAGCACCGCGAGAGAGACCCAGTACTTC. Translation gives CASTARETQYF.

This clone was seen only once. One end of the junction does not line up with germline, which may come from a read error. V usage is TRBV6-5 and J usage is TRBJ1-6; a possible D gene is TRBD1 (6 bases). The germline gives CDR1 MNHEY, CDR2 SVGAGI. The CDR3 sequence is 16 residues long. CDR3 in DNA: TGTGCCAGCAGTAACTCGGGACAAATTAATAATTCACCCCTCCACTTT. Its translation is CASSNSGQINNSPLHF.

This CDR3 reads CASSSGRGTGETQYF. CDR3 bases: TGTGCCAGCAGCTCAGGACGGGGGACAGGAGAGACCCAGTACTTC. The rearrangement links TRBV6-1 to TRBJ2-5; TRBD1 matches 8 bases. The CDR3 has 15 residues. The germline V gene has CDR1 MNHNS and CDR2 SASEGT. With 6 bases clipped from V and 4 bases from J, the junction kept 10 bases outside the gene matches.

This chain links TRBV2 with TRBJ2-1; D perhaps matches TRBD2 (7 bases). This CDR3 has 16 amino acids. Germline CDR1 is SNHLY and CDR2 is FYNNEI. V shed 6 bases and J shed 3 bases, with 18 bases lying between them. The CDR3 DNA reads TGTGCCAGCAGCGTTGGGGGCGGGAGAGGCTACAATGAGCAGTTCTTC. It is translated as CASSVGGGRGYNEQFF. Drawing the rest from reference TRBV2 and TRBJ2-1, the complete variable domain is EPEVTQTPSHQVTQMGQEVILRCVPISNHLYFYWYRQILGQKVEFLVSFYNNEISEKSEIFDDQFSVERPDGSNFTLKIRSTKLEDSAMYFCASSVGGGRGYNEQFFGPGTRLTVL.